This section outlines one TCR beta chain sequence together with its context. Its antigen is still unknown. This specimen comes from a study of T cells expressing NK-cell markers. The CDR3 extends over 14 amino acids. CDR1 is DFQATT and CDR2 is SNEGSKA in the germline V gene (reference sequence). Regarding the study as a whole: The leading position in the CD3+CD56-NKG2C+ fraction of several donors also went to these clonotypes. HCMV specificity was not established for the expanded NKG2C+ T cell clones.

TCRdb re-called the 5' RACE reads, yielding one record per CDR3 amino acid sequence without DNA. The table for this sample gives roughly 430,000 distinct CDR3 sequences. The origin of this receptor is a woman aged 18 to 69 in good health. The chain is built from TRBV20-1 and TRBJ2-1. Sample: blood T cells: a sorted CD56 or NKG2C T cell subset, CD4+ or CD8+ T cells, or bulk PBMC T cells (not recorded which). CDR3 residues: CSAIWTQIYNEQFF.